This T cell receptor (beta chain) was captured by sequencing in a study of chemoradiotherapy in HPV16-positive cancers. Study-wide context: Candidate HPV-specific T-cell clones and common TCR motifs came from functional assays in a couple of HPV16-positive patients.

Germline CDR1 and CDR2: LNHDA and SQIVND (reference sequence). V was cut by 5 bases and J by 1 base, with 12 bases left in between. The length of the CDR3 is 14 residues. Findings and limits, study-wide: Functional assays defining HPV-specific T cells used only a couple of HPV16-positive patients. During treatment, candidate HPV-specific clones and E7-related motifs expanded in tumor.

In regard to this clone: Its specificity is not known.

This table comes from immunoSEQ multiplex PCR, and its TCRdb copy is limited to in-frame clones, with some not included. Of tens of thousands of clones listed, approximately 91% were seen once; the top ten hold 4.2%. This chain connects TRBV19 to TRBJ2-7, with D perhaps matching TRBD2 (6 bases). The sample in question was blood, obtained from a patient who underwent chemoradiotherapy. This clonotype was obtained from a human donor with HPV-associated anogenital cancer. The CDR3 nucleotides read TGTGCCAGTAGTGAGATTGGAGGGTCCTACGAGCAGTACTTC. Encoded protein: CASSEIGGSYEQYF. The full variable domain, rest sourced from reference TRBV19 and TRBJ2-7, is DGGITQSPKYLFRKEGQNVTLSCEQNLNHDAMYWYRQDPGQGLRLIYYSQIVNDFQKGDIAEGYSVSREKKESFPLTVTSAQKNPTAFYLCASSEIGGSYEQYFGPGTRLTVT.